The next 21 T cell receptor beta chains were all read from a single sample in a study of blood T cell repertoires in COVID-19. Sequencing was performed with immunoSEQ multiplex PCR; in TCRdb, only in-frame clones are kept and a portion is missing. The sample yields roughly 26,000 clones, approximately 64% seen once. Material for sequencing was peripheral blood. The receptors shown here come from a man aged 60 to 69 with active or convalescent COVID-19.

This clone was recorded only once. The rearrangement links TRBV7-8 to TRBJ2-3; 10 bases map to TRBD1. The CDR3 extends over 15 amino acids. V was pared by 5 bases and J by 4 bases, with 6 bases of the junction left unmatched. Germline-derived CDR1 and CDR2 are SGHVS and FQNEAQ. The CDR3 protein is CASSPRTGGADTQYF. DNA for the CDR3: TGTGCCAGCAGCCCGCGGACAGGGGGAGCAGATACGCAGTATTTT.

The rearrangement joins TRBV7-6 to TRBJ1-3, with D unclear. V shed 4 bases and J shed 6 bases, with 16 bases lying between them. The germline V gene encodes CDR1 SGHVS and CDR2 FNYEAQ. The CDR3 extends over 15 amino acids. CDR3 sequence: CASSSQTRPENTIYF. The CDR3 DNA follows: TGTGCCAGCAGCTCCCAGACTCGTCCTGAAAACACCATATATTTT. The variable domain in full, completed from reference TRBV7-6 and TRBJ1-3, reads GAGVSQSPRYKVTKRGQDVALRCDPISGHVSLYWYRQALGQGPEFLTYFNYEAQQDKSGLPNDRFSAERPEGSISTLTIQRTEQRDSAMYRCASSSQTRPENTIYFGEGSWLTVV.

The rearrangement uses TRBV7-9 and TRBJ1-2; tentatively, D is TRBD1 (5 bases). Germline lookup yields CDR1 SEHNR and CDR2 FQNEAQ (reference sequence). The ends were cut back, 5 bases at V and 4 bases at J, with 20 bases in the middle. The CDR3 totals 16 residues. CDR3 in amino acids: CASSTLVRERGYGYTF. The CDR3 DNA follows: TGTGCCAGCAGCACGCTCGTCAGGGAACGTGGCTATGGCTACACCTTC.

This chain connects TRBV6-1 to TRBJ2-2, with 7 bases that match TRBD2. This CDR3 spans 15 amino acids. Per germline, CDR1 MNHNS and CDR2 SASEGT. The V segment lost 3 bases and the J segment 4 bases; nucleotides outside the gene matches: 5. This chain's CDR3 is CASSERELGTGELFF. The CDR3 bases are TGTGCCAGCAGTGAGCGGGAGCTGGGCACCGGGGAGCTGTTTTTT.

This CDR3 is CASSFLGQSNTEAFF. In DNA, the CDR3 is TGTGCCAGCAGTTTCCTTGGACAATCGAACACTGAAGCTTTCTTT. This chain connects TRBV27 to TRBJ1-1, with a possible D match to TRBD1 (5 bases). Trimming cost V 3 bases and J 1 base, with 12 bases left between them. This CDR3 has 15 residues. CDR1 is MNHEY and CDR2 is SMNVEV in the germline V gene (reference sequence).

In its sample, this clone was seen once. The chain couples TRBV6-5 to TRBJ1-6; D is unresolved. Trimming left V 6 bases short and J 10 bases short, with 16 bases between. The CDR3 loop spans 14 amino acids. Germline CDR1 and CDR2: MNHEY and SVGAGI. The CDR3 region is CASRDFGDYSPLHF. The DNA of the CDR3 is TGTGCCAGCAGAGACTTCGGAGATTACTCACCCCTCCACTTT.

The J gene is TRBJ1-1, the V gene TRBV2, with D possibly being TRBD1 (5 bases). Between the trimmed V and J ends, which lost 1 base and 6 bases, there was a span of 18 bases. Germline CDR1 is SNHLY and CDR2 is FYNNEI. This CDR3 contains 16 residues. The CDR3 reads CASSEGRPGRIAEAFF. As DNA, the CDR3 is TGTGCCAGCAGTGAAGGTCGTCCAGGGCGAATCGCTGAAGCTTTCTTT.

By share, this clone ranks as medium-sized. CDR3: CAISRTPVQPQHF. Here the CDR3 DNA reads TGTGCCATTTCCCGAACCCCAGTTCAGCCCCAGCATTTT. V usage is TRBV14 and J usage is TRBJ1-5; no definite D call. In germline, CDR1 is SGHDN, CDR2 FVKESK. The V and J ends lost 10 bases and 6 bases respectively, with 16 bases between them. The CDR3 contains 13 residues.

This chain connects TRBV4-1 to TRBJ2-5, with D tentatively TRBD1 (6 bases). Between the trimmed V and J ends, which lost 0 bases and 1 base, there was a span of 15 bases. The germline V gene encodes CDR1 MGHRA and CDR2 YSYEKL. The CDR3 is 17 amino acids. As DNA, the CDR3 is TGCGCCAGCAGCCAAGATCCCGGACAGAATTTCCAAGAGACCCAGTACTTC. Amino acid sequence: CASSQDPGQNFQETQYF.

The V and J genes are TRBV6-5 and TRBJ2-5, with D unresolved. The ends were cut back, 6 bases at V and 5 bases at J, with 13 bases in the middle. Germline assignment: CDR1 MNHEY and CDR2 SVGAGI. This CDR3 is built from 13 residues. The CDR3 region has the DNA TGTGCCAGCAGCCCAACCACCGCGGAGACCCAGTACTTC. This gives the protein CASSPTTAETQYF.

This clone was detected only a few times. This CDR3 is CASSESQGLDIQYF. CDR3 sequence (DNA): TGCGCCAGCAGTGAGTCCCAGGGGCTGGACATTCAGTACTTC. J is TRBJ2-4 and V is TRBV10-1, with D possibly being TRBD1 (6 bases). The CDR3 totals 14 residues. Trimming cost V 0 bases and J 8 bases, with 11 bases left between them. Germline values: CDR1 WNHNN, CDR2 SYGVQD (reference sequence).

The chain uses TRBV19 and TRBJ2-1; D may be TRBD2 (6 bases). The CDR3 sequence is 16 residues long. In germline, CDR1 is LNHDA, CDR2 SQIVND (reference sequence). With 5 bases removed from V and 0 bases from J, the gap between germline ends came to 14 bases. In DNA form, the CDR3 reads TGTGCCAGTAGTTCATTAGCGGTTTACTCCTACAATGAGCAGTTCTTC. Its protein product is CASSSLAVYSYNEQFF.

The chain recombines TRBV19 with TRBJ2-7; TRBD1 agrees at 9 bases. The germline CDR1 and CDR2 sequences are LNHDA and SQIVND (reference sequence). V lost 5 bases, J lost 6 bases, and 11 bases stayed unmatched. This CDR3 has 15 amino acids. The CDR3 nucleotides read TGTGCCAGTAGTGGGGGACAGGGAAGATTGGGCGAGCAGTACTTC. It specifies CASSGGQGRLGEQYF.

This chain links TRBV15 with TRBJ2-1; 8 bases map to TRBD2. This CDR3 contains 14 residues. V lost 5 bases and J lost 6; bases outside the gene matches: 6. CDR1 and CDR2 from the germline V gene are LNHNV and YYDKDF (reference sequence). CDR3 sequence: CATSGGTSGNEQFF. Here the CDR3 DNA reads TGTGCCACCAGCGGCGGGACTAGTGGCAATGAGCAGTTCTTC.

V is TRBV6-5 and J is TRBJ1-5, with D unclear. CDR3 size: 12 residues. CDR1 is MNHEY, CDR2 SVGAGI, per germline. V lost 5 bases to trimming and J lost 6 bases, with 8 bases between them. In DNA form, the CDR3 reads TGTGCCAGCAGTAACCCCGGTCAGCCCCAGCATTTT. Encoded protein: CASSNPGQPQHF.

CDR3 coding DNA: TGTGCCAGCAGCCCAACGGGGGGAGGCAGGAGAGAGACCCAGTACTTC. It yields the protein CASSPTGGGRRETQYF. J is TRBJ2-5 and V is TRBV3-1 (or the pseudogene TRBV3-2); 7 nucleotides match TRBD2. J was trimmed by 4 bases and V by 4 bases; bases with no gene match: 12. The CDR3 extends over 16 amino acids. Germline V CDR1 and CDR2: LGHDT, YNNKEL (reference sequence).

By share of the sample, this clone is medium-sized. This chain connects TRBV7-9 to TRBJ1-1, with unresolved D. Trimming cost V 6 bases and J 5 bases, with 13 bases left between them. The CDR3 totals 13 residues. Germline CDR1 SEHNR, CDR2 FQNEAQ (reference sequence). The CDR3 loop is CASRGRLGTEAFF. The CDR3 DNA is TGTGCCAGCAGGGGGAGGTTGGGGACTGAAGCTTTCTTT.

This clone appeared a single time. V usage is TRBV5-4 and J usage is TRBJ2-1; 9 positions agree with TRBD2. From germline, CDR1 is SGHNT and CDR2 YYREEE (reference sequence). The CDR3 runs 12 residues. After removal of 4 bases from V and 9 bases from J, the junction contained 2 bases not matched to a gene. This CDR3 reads CASSLAGTEQFF. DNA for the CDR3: TGTGCCAGCAGCCTAGCGGGGACTGAGCAGTTCTTC.

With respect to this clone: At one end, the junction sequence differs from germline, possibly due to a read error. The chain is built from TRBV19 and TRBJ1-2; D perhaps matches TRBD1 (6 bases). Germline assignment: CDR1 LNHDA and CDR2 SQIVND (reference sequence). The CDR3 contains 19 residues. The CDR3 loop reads CAGRGAFGQNSSMDRWPKF. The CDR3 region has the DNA TGTGCCGGTCGGGGGGCTTTTGGCCAAAACTCGTCTATGGATCGGTGGCCAAAGTTC.

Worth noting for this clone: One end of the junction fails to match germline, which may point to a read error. In DNA, the CDR3 is TGTGCTAGCAGCTTAGGCGGGGGGGCCGCAGATACGCAGTATTTT. Protein: CASSLGGGAADTQYF. The rearrangement joins TRBV7-7 to TRBJ2-3; 9 nucleotides line up with TRBD2. Germline lookup yields CDR1 SSHAT and CDR2 FNYEAQ (reference sequence). This CDR3 is 15 amino acids long.

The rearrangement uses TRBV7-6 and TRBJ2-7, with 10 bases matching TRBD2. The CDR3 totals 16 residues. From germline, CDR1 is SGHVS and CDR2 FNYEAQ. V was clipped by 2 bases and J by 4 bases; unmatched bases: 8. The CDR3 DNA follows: TGTGCCAGCAGCTTATCAGCGGGACTAGCGAGTTACGAGCAGTACTTC. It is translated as CASSLSAGLASYEQYF.